The rows below give T cell receptor beta chains drawn from one sample of a study of cytotoxic CD8 clonotypes in ibrutinib-treated CLL. Assay used: immunoSEQ multiplex PCR; TCRdb lists only in-frame clones, some missing. The sample has 97,000 or so clones; about 78% are singletons. This sample comprised PBMCs, obtained after 12 months of ibrutinib treatment. Source of these receptors: a human donor with chronic lymphocytic leukemia. Each CDR3 is given with its conserved first and last residue. A D gene is named only where the DNA matches it firmly. Size values are once, few and many counts, or a class for expanded clones, and some rows have none.

d_gene	v_gene	abundance	j_gene	CDR3aa	CDR3nt
TRBD2	TRBV7-2	.	TRBJ2-5	CASSYTGLAGGGDQETQYF	TGTGCCAGCAGCTACACGGGACTAGCGGGGGGCGGAGACCAAGAGACCCAGTACTTC
.	TRBV19	.	TRBJ1-4	CASSYSSGEKLFF	TGTGCCAGTAGTTACAGTAGCGGAGAAAAACTGTTTTTT
TRBD1	TRBV6-1	.	TRBJ1-4	CASSVGQGYNEKLFF	TGTGCCAGCAGTGTGGGACAGGGATATAATGAAAAACTGTTTTTT
TRBD1	TRBV30	.	TRBJ1-3	CASYRGFGNTIYF	TGTGCCTCGTACAGGGGATTCGGAAACACCATATATTTT
.	TRBV6-4	.	TRBJ1-2	CASSARTADNYGYTF	TGTGCCAGCAGTGCCCGGACAGCGGACAACTATGGCTACACCTTC
.	TRBV25-1	few	TRBJ2-7	CASSDQGTRAYEQYF	TGTGCCAGCAGTGACCAGGGGACAAGGGCCTACGAGCAGTACTTC
TRBD2	TRBV11-3	once	TRBJ2-7	CASSLVSGAGSYEQYF	TGTGCCAGCAGCTTAGTATCTGGAGCGGGGTCATACGAGCAGTACTTC
.	TRBV7-3	.	TRBJ1-1	CASSLRRPGQGFPLGGFNTEAFF	TGTGCCAGCAGCTTAAGGCGCCCGGGGCAGGGGTTCCCCCTGGGTGGGTTTAACACTGAAGCTTTCTTT
.	TRBV19	.	TRBJ2-5	CASSRQTQETQYF	TGTGCCAGTAGTAGGCAGACCCAAGAGACCCAGTACTTC
.	TRBV2	.	TRBJ1-5	CASSNDPWEGQPQHF	TGTGCCAGCAGTAATGATCCTTGGGAAGGTCAGCCCCAGCATTTT
.	TRBV6-1	.	TRBJ1-2	CASSGGDDGYTF	TGTGCCAGCAGTGGCGGGGATGATGGCTACACCTTC
TRBD1	TRBV29-1	few	TRBJ2-3	CSESRLRDRDTDTQYF	TGCAGCGAGTCGAGGCTCCGGGACAGGGATACAGATACGCAGTATTTT
TRBD2	TRBV28	once	TRBJ2-1	CASSSRLAGYNEQFF	TGTGCCAGCAGTTCCCGACTAGCGGGGTACAATGAGCAGTTCTTC
TRBD1	TRBV5-1	.	TRBJ1-4	CASRPGTGAENEKLFF	TGCGCCAGCAGACCCGGGACAGGGGCTGAGAATGAAAAACTGTTTTTT
.	TRBV5-1	.	TRBJ2-3	CASSQDIPSTDTQYF	TGCGCCAGCAGCCAGGACATCCCTAGCACAGATACGCAGTATTTT
TRBD2	TRBV7-2	.	TRBJ2-7	CASSLRPQGLAGAAYEQYF	TGTGCCAGCAGCCTCCGCCCACAGGGACTAGCGGGGGCCGCCTACGAGCAGTACTTC